The 32 T cell receptor beta chains below all came from one sample that was sequenced in a study of T cells in Graves' hyperthyroidism and ophthalmopathy. Researchers amplified the TCR beta CDR3 regions from RNA transcripts. First-round RT-PCR targeting the TCR CDR3 was performed with the HTBI primer set. MiXCR, applied by TCRdb to the multiplex PCR reads, yields one record per CDR3 protein. The sample consists of over 650,000 distinct CDR3 sequences, just under 45% of them appearing once. The sequenced material came from peripheral blood or thyroid tissue (not recorded which). The receptors shown here come from an adult man with Graves' disease, either hyperthyroidism or ophthalmopathy (not recorded which).

About this clonotype: A junction end diverges from the germline sequence, so it may reflect a read error. The chain carries TRBV2 and TRBJ1-1; perhaps TRBD1 as D (5 bases). This CDR3 region has 13 residues. Germline V lookup: CDR1 SNHLY, CDR2 FYNNEI. The CDR3 here is CAISPGVGTEAFF. The CDR3 bases are TGTGCCATCAGTCCGGGGGTTGGCACTGAAGCTTTCTTT.

This clonotype was counted only a few times. This chain joins TRBV12-3 or TRBV12-4 and TRBJ1-5; no clear D. This CDR3 region has 14 residues. V lost 2 bases and J 10 bases, leaving 15 bases between the germline ends. The CDR3 region has the DNA TGTGCCAGCAGTTTAAGTAAATGGCGCCATCCCCAGCATTTT. As protein: CASSLSKWRHPQHF.

This clonotype was picked up many times. The chain has TRBV10-2 and TRBJ2-7, with TRBD2 identical over 9 bases. Germline CDR1 reads WSHSY; CDR2 reads SAAADI. This CDR3 is built from 14 residues. J was trimmed by 2 bases and V by 4 bases; bases with no gene match: 3. The CDR3 is CASSGASGTYEQYF. CDR3 bases: TGCGCCAGCAGTGGGGCTAGCGGGACCTACGAGCAGTACTTC.

This chain joins TRBV2 and TRBJ1-2, with TRBD1 identical over 7 bases. The CDR3 extends over 16 amino acids. The V and J ends lost 4 bases and 4 bases, in that order; junction bases with no gene match: 12. Per the germline V gene, CDR1 is SNHLY and CDR2 is FYNNEI. The CDR3 DNA follows: TGTGCCAGCAGTGGAGGTCCGGGACAGCCGAGCTATGGCTACACCTTC. This translates into CASSGGPGQPSYGYTF.

This chain joins TRBV5-6 and TRBJ2-7; a weak D match, TRBD1 (5 bases). The CDR3 is made up of 17 amino acids. Trimming removed 0 bases at V and 1 base at J, with 17 bases between. CDR1 SGHDT and CDR2 YYEEEE come from the germline V gene. The CDR3 sequence: CASSLVPNRPPSYEQYF. The CDR3 bases are TGTGCCAGCAGCTTGGTCCCGAACAGGCCACCTTCCTACGAGCAGTACTTC.

This clonotype was seen only a few times. The V call is TRBV6-5, the J call TRBJ1-2, with a tentative D call TRBD1 (6 bases). The CDR3 runs to 14 residues. Germline V gene data show CDR1 as MNHEY and CDR2 as SVGAGI. V lost 4 bases and J 4 bases, leaving 13 bases between the germline ends. CDR3 amino acids: CASSSQGTFYGYTF. CDR3 DNA sequence: TGTGCCAGCAGTTCACAGGGCACCTTCTATGGCTACACCTTC.

This clonotype was observed at least ten times. The J gene is TRBJ2-7, the V gene TRBV20-1; maybe TRBD1 (5 bases). Trimming removed 3 bases at V and 0 bases at J, with 9 bases between. This CDR3 spans 13 amino acids. Looked up from germline, CDR1 is DFQATT and CDR2 is SNEGSKA (reference sequence). CDR3 nucleotide sequence: TGCAGTGCTAGTGATGGGGCCTCCTACGAGCAGTACTTC. It is translated as CSASDGASYEQYF.

The chain couples TRBV6-5 to TRBJ1-2; TRBD1 agrees at 7 bases. CDR1 and CDR2 (germline): MNHEY, SVGAGI. Trimming cost V 5 bases and J 5 bases; bases outside gene matches: 8. This CDR3 region has 14 residues. The CDR3 protein is CASSDPRGLYGYTF. As DNA, the CDR3 is TGTGCCAGCAGTGACCCCAGGGGGTTGTATGGCTACACCTTC.

This clonotype was picked up a small number of times. This sequence joins TRBV7-8 and TRBJ1-6; D gene unclear. The CDR3 length is 17 residues. Germline CDR1 and CDR2: SGHVS and FQNEAQ. V lost 1 base and J lost 3, with 13 bases in between. CDR3 DNA: TGTGCCAGCAGCTTAGGTCAGCCTTCCAACTATAATTCACCCCTCCACTTT. Protein product: CASSLGQPSNYNSPLHF. The full variable domain, with the rest looked up from reference TRBV7-8 and TRBJ1-6, is GAGVSQSPRYKVAKRGQDVALRCDPISGHVSLFWYQQALGQGPEFLTYFQNEAQLDKSGLPSDRFFAERPEGSVSTLKIQRTQQEDSAVYLCASSLGQPSNYNSPLHFGNGTRLTVT.

This clonotype was counted at least ten times. V gene TRBV9 combines with J gene TRBJ1-5; maybe TRBD1 (6 bases). The ends were cut back, 0 bases at V and 3 bases at J, with 10 bases in the middle. The CDR3 spans 15 residues. Germline V gives CDR1 SGDLS, CDR2 YYNGEE. CDR3 bases: TGTGCCAGCAGCGTAGATGGGGGACACAATCAGCCCCAGCATTTT. This gives the protein CASSVDGGHNQPQHF.

The chain is built from TRBV7-9 and TRBJ2-7, with TRBD1 matching over 7 bases. The CDR3 runs 14 residues. Unmatched junction bases numbered 7, after V lost 5 bases and J lost 3 bases. Per germline, CDR1 SEHNR and CDR2 FQNEAQ (reference sequence). The CDR3 reads CASSPTGLSYEQYF. CDR3 coding DNA: TGTGCCAGCAGCCCGACAGGGCTCAGCTACGAGCAGTACTTC.

V and J are TRBV29-1 and TRBJ1-1; 10 bases map to TRBD1. CDR3 length equals 13 residues. V lost 7 bases and J lost 6; bases outside the gene matches: 8. Germline assignment: CDR1 SQVTM and CDR2 ANQGSEA. The CDR3, as DNA: TGCAGCGCTCGACAGGGGGCGTTGGCTGAAGCTTTCTTT. Amino acids: CSARQGALAEAFF.

Ten or more counts support this clonotype. CDR3 region: CASLTMANSPLHF. Here the CDR3 DNA reads TGTGCCAGCCTCACGATGGCCAATTCACCCCTCCACTTT. V gene TRBV10-3 combines with J gene TRBJ1-6; D call uncertain. Trimming took 10 bases from V and 7 from J, leaving 14 bases between them. CDR1 ENHRY and CDR2 SYGVKD come from the germline V gene. This CDR3 comprises 13 residues.

Points on this clonotype: This clone may be a read error of a much larger clone one base away. This chain joins TRBV10-2 and TRBJ1-2; D might be TRBD1 (5 bases). The CDR3 is made up of 13 amino acids. Germline values: CDR1 WSHSY, CDR2 SAAADI. The CDR3: CASRGIGTYGYTF. The CDR3 region has the DNA TGTGCCAGCAGAGGGATAGGGACGTATGGCTACACCTTC.

The rearrangement links TRBV10-3 to TRBJ1-5; D gene uncertain. CDR3 length: 14 amino acids. Trimming cost V 11 bases and J 6 bases, with 20 bases left between them. CDR1 and CDR2 from the germline V gene are ENHRY and SYGVKD. The CDR3: CAWSVPQVAQPQHF. The CDR3 coding sequence is TGTGCCTGGAGTGTACCTCAGGTGGCTCAGCCCCAGCATTTT.

Remarks on this clonotype: One end of the junction varies from germline; a read error may be responsible. This chain joins TRBV7-3 and TRBJ2-3; D gene unclear. Germline CDR1 reads SGHTA; CDR2 reads FQGTGA. CDR3 length equals 15 residues. CDR3 loop: CASSLGASGSDTKYF. In nucleotides, the CDR3 is TGTGCCAGCAGCTTAGGTGCTAGTGGATCAGATACGAAGTATTTT.

This clonotype was counted many times. The chain joins TRBV29-1 to TRBJ2-5; D could derive from TRBD1 or TRBD2 (5 bases each). Trimming left V 0 bases short and J 2 bases short, with 10 bases between. CDR3 size: 14 residues. Germline CDR1 is SQVTM and CDR2 is ANQGSEA. The DNA for the CDR3 is TGCAGCGTTGAAGATGGGGACGGTCAAGAGACCCAGTACTTC. It encodes CSVEDGDGQETQYF.

This clonotype was counted ten times or more. CDR3 protein: CASSLGASWEQYF. In DNA form, the CDR3 reads TGTGCCAGCAGCTTAGGGGCTAGTTGGGAGCAGTACTTC. The chain links TRBV7-8 to TRBJ2-7; D call uncertain. Deletions cut 1 base from V and 7 bases from J, with 11 bases between. The CDR3 length is 13 residues. Germline V gene sequence: CDR1 SGHVS, CDR2 FQNEAQ.

This clonotype was seen a handful of times. The gene calls are TRBV12-3 or TRBV12-4 and TRBJ2-7; TRBD1 is a possible D gene (5 bases). The CDR3 consists of 15 residues. Trimming removed 4 bases from V and 1 base from J, with 14 bases in between. CDR3 sequence: CASSYSIAGSYEQYF. CDR3 DNA: TGTGCCAGCAGTTACTCGATCGCAGGGTCCTACGAGCAGTACTTC.

The V gene is TRBV9, the J gene TRBJ2-6; D is ambiguous. The CDR3 totals 13 residues. Germline V gene lookup returns CDR1 SGDLS and CDR2 YYNGEE. V was pared by 4 bases and J by 6 bases, with 8 bases between. In DNA, the CDR3 is TGTGCCAGCAGCCAAGATACGGCCAACGTCCTGACTTTC. It codes for CASSQDTANVLTF.

The chain has TRBV6-6 and TRBJ2-7; no firm D call. The CDR3 runs to 13 residues. Per germline, CDR1 MNHNY and CDR2 SVGAGI (reference sequence). V lost 8 bases to trimming and J lost 0 bases, with 11 bases between them. CDR3 in DNA: TGTGCCAGCCTCTCAGAAGGCTCCTACGAGCAGTACTTC. The encoded protein is CASLSEGSYEQYF.

A few counts support this clonotype. The J gene is TRBJ1-2, the V gene TRBV10-3; 11 nucleotides align to TRBD1. V shed 2 bases, J shed 3 bases, and the junction held 8 bases outside the gene matches. Germline loops: CDR1 ENHRY, CDR2 SYGVKD. This CDR3 is 17 amino acids long. The CDR3 DNA reads TGTGCCATCAGTGAGAAATGGGACAGGGGGAAAGACTATGGCTACACCTTC. This translates into CAISEKWDRGKDYGYTF.

V and J are TRBV7-8 and TRBJ1-5, with TRBD1 matching over 10 bases. The V gene's germline CDR1 is SGHVS and CDR2 FQNEAQ. J was trimmed by 13 bases and V by 1 base; bases with no gene match: 7. The CDR3 sequence is 14 residues long. DNA for the CDR3: TGTGCCAGCAGCTTAGGGACAGGGGGTGGGCCACAGCATTTT. Encoded protein: CASSLGTGGGPQHF.

This clonotype was seen at least ten times. The chain combines TRBV2 with TRBJ1-3; D is unresolved. The CDR3 contains 13 residues. V was shortened by 2 bases and J by 1 base, with 3 bases between the two germline ends. The germline gives CDR1 SNHLY, CDR2 FYNNEI. The CDR3 spells CASSELSGNTIYF. The CDR3 DNA reads TGTGCCAGCAGTGAACTTTCTGGAAACACCATATATTTT.

The chain employs TRBV20-1 and TRBJ1-6; 9 nucleotides match TRBD1. CDR1 is DFQATT, CDR2 SNEGSKA, per germline (reference sequence). The CDR3 loop spans 14 amino acids. Written as DNA, the CDR3 is TGCAGGGCAACACAGGGGGCTCCTAATTCACCCCTCCACTTT. Protein sequence: CRATQGAPNSPLHF.

The chain joins TRBV20-1 to TRBJ1-1; 7 positions agree with TRBD1. After removal of 5 bases from V and 1 base from J, the junction contained 13 bases not matched to a gene. This CDR3 spans 16 amino acids. CDR1 is DFQATT and CDR2 is SNEGSKA in the germline V gene (reference sequence). CDR3 bases: TGCAGTGCTGGAGGGGCAAGGGACAGAGGGAACACTGAAGCTTTCTTT. Translation gives CSAGGARDRGNTEAFF.

This rearrangement joins TRBV6-5 to TRBJ1-5; no firm D call. Germline V gene lookup returns CDR1 MNHEY and CDR2 SVGAGI. The CDR3 contains 13 residues. The germline V and J ends were trimmed by 5 bases and 4 bases, with 9 bases remaining between them. This CDR3 reads CASSTSQNQPQHF. CDR3 nucleotide sequence: TGTGCCAGCAGTACGTCTCAGAATCAGCCCCAGCATTTT.

This clonotype has a handful of counts. V is TRBV5-1 and J is TRBJ1-2; tentative D call: TRBD1 (5 bases). The CDR3 has 15 amino acids. Germline-derived CDR1 and CDR2 are SGHRS and YFSETQ. V dropped 3 bases and J dropped 0 bases, with 12 bases sitting between them. Here the CDR3 reads CASSSDSLANYGYTF. The DNA for the CDR3 is TGCGCCAGCAGCTCCGACAGCTTAGCTAACTATGGCTACACCTTC.

The chain has TRBV5-4 and TRBJ1-1, with D hard to call. CDR1 is SGHNT and CDR2 is YYREEE in the germline V gene (reference sequence). V was clipped by 0 bases and J by 6 bases, with 9 bases between them. The CDR3 runs 13 residues. CDR3 loop: CASSLAGFAEAFF. CDR3 coding DNA: TGTGCCAGCAGCTTGGCGGGGTTCGCTGAAGCTTTCTTT.

In DNA, the CDR3 is TGTGCCAGCAGACCGCAGGGATTGGGCGGGGAGCTGTTTTTT. Protein product: CASRPQGLGGELFF. The V and J genes are TRBV7-2 and TRBJ2-2; D might be TRBD1 (5 bases). Germline assignment: CDR1 SGHTA and CDR2 FQGNSA. The ends were cut back, 6 bases at V and 7 bases at J, with 15 bases in the middle. The CDR3 runs 14 residues.

The chain combines TRBV7-9 with TRBJ1-1, with a weak D call TRBD1 (5 bases). Trimming pared 3 bases from V and 1 base from J, leaving 12 bases between. Germline CDR1 and CDR2: SEHNR and FQNEAQ (reference sequence). The CDR3 is 15 residues long. Here the CDR3 reads CASSFLEGTNTEAFF. For the CDR3, the DNA is TGTGCCAGCAGCTTCTTAGAGGGGACGAACACTGAAGCTTTCTTT.

The chain has TRBV11-2 and TRBJ1-6, with D unresolved. V was shortened by 5 bases and J by 10 bases, with 18 bases between the two germline ends. This CDR3 is 15 amino acids long. Germline V gene lookup returns CDR1 SGHAT and CDR2 FQNNGV. In nucleotides, the CDR3 is TGTGCCAGCAGCCGAGATATCAACCTGGAGTCACCCCTCCACTTT. Amino acids: CASSRDINLESPLHF.